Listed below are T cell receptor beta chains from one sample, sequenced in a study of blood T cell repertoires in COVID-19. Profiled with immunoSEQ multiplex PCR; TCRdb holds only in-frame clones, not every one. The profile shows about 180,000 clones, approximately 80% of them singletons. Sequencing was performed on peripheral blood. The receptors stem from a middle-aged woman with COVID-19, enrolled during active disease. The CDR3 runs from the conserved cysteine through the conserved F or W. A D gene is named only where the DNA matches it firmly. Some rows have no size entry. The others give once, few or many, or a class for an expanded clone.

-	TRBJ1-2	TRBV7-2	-	CASSPQGQPYGYTF	TGTGCCAGCAGCCCACAAGGACAGCCCTATGGCTACACCTTC
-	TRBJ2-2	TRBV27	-	CASRLAGELFF	TGTGCCAGCAGACTAGCCGGGGAGCTGTTTTTT
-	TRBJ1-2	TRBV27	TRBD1	CASSFGGTGGRDGYTF	TGTGCCAGCAGTTTCGGCGGGACAGGGGGACGGGATGGCTACACCTTC
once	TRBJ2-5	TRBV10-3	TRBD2	CAISESSSGQETQYF	TGTGCCATCAGTGAGTCGTCTAGCGGCCAAGAGACCCAGTACTTC
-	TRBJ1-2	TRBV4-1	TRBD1	CASSQALSQGVNYGYTF	TGCGCCAGCAGCCAAGCCCTCTCCCAGGGGGTGAACTATGGCTACACCTTC
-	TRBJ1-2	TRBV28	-	CASSLNRDYGYTF	TGTGCCAGCAGTTTGAACAGGGACTATGGCTACACCTTC
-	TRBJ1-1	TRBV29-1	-	CSVRRNTEAFF	TGCAGCGTTAGGAGGAACACTGAAGCTTTCTTT
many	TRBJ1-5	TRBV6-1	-	CASSDTGRQPQHF	TGTGCCAGCAGTGACACAGGGCGTCAGCCCCAGCATTTT
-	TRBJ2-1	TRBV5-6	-	CASREIAESSYNEQFF	TGTGCCAGCAGGGAAATAGCGGAAAGCTCCTACAATGAGCAGTTCTTC
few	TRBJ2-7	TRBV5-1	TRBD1	CASSYGTGGDEQYF	TGCGCCAGCAGCTACGGGACAGGGGGCGACGAGCAGTACTTC
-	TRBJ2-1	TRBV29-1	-	CSVLSNEQFF	TGCAGCGTTCTTAGCAATGAGCAGTTCTTC
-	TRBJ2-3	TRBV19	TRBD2	CASRTDGLAGGSDTQYF	TGTGCCAGTAGGACAGACGGACTAGCGGGAGGGTCAGATACGCAGTATTTT
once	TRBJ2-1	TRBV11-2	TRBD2	CASSLSGRYNEQFF	TGTGCCAGCAGCTTGAGCGGGAGGTACAATGAGCAGTTCTTC
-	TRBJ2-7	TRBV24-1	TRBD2	CATSRTGTSGAEQYF	TGTGCCACCAGTAGAACCGGGACTAGCGGGGCCGAGCAGTACTTC
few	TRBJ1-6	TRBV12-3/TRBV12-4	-	CASSYGGSPLHF	TGTGCCAGCAGTTACGGTGGTTCACCCCTCCACTTT
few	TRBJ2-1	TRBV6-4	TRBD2	CASSQREVDEQFF	TGTGCCAGCAGCCAGCGGGAGGTGGATGAGCAGTTCTTC
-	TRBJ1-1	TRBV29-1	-	CSVTPRGLGNTEAFF	TGCAGCGTTACCCCCAGGGGCCTAGGGAACACTGAAGCTTTCTTT
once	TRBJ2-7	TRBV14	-	CASSQDTQHFYEQYF	TGTGCCAGCAGCCAAGATACACAGCACTTTTACGAGCAGTACTTC
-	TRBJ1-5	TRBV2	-	CASMGPGNQPQHF	TGTGCCAGCATGGGGCCGGGCAATCAGCCCCAGCATTTT
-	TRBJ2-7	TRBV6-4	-	CASKSTGNSYEQYF	TGTGCCAGCAAATCGACAGGAAACTCCTACGAGCAGTACTTC
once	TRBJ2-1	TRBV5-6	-	CASSLRSYNEQFF	TGTGCCAGCAGCCTCCGGTCCTACAATGAGCAGTTCTTC
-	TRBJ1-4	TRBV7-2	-	CASSLDRTHEKLFF	TGTGCCAGCAGCTTGGACAGAACCCATGAAAAACTGTTTTTT
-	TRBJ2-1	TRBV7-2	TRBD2	CASSSPGVAGVGGYNEQFF	TGTGCCAGCAGCAGCCCCGGCGTAGCGGGAGTTGGAGGGTACAATGAGCAGTTCTTC
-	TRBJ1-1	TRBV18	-	CASSPIGGGNTEAFF	TGTGCCAGCTCACCTATCGGGGGGGGGAACACTGAAGCTTTCTTT
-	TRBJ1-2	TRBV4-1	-	CASSQAPVGGGYGYTF	TGCGCCAGCAGCCAAGCCCCGGTAGGCGGGGGGTATGGCTACACCTTC
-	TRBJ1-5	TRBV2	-	CASSQGRQAMGQPQHF	TGTGCCAGCAGCCAAGGGAGGCAGGCTATGGGGCAGCCCCAGCATTTT
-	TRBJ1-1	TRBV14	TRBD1	CASSRNRGERNTEAFF	TGTGCCAGCAGCCGAAACAGGGGAGAGAGGAACACTGAAGCTTTCTTT
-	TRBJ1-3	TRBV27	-	CASSLSTASGNTIYF	TGTGCCAGCAGTTTATCGACAGCTTCTGGAAACACCATATATTTT
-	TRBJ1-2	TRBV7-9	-	CASSPGHRDLNYGYTF	TGTGCCAGCAGCCCAGGTCACAGGGATCTCAACTATGGCTACACCTTC
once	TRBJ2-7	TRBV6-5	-	CASSYVRGEQYF	TGTGCCAGCAGTTACGTCAGAGGAGAGCAGTACTTC
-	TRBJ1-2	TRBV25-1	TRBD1	CASSEVGGQGASYGYTF	TGTGCCAGCAGTGAAGTTGGGGGGCAGGGGGCATCCTATGGCTACACCTTC